What follows describes a single T cell receptor (beta chain). This entry is derived from a study of control samples from healthy donors and cancer patients. The germline gives CDR1 SEHNR, CDR2 FQNEAQ (reference sequence). Trimming removed 5 bases at V and 6 bases at J, with 19 bases between. The length of the CDR3 is 16 residues. Here immunoSEQ multiplex PCR was the method, and the copy in TCRdb shows in-frame clones only, minus some. The sample carries more than 70,000 clones, more than 85% recorded once. Sequenced: blood. The chain recombines TRBV7-9 with TRBJ2-2; D remains unclear. The receptor was derived from a woman in her 30s in good health. CDR3 nucleotide sequence: TGTGCCAGCAGCCAATACAAAGGGTACGGTCCCGGGGAGCTGTTTTTT. This codes for CASSQYKGYGPGELFF. Looking up the rest from reference TRBV7-9 and TRBJ2-2 gives the full variable domain: DTGVSQNPRHKITKRGQNVTFRCDPISEHNRLYWYRQTLGQGPEFLTYFQNEAQLEKSRLLSDRFSAERPKGSFSTLEIQRTEQGDSAMYLCASSQYKGYGPGELFFGEGSRLTVL.